This T cell receptor (beta chain) is from a study of cytomegalovirus exposure and HLA in healthy donors. CDR1 and CDR2 from the germline V gene are LGHNA and YSLEER. The CDR3 is made up of 16 amino acids. Researchers ran the PCR with 60 Vbeta and 13 Jbeta primers. Assay: immunoSEQ multiplex PCR; the TCRdb copy retains only in-frame clones and omits some. The table includes tens of thousands of clones, 77% detected once. The TCR was taken from a female donor in good health and CMV-seronegative. The chain combines TRBV4-3 with TRBJ2-5; 7 bases agree with TRBD2. The DNA end favors TRBJ2-7, so the J call may be wrong. Material for sequencing was PBMCs. The CDR3 DNA sequence: TGCGCCAGCAGCCAAGATTGGCCAGGGACTACCTACGAGCAGTACTTC. It is translated as CASSQDWPGTTYEQYF.